A single sample gave rise to the 22 T cell receptor beta chains below, sequenced in a study of T cell responses to AZD1222 COVID-19 vaccine. Here immunoSEQ multiplex PCR was the method, and the copy in TCRdb shows in-frame clones only, minus some. The table lists approximately 120,000 clones, roughly nine tenths of them singletons. The sequencing used peripheral blood, collected 28 days after the second AZD1222 dose. The receptor source for this set is an adult who received the AZD1222 COVID-19 vaccine.

The chain combines TRBV18 with TRBJ2-7; D remains ambiguous. Trimming stripped 2 bases from V and 5 bases from J, with 13 bases between. This CDR3 has 14 amino acids. CDR1 and CDR2 (germline): KGHSH, LQKENI. CDR3 protein: CASSPSQTNHEQYF. Here the CDR3 DNA reads TGTGCCAGCTCACCAAGCCAGACGAACCACGAGCAGTACTTC.

The CDR3 DNA reads as TGTGCCTGGAAAGGCTTGGATTATCAGCCCCAGCATTTT. Translating it yields CAWKGLDYQPQHF. The rearrangement uses TRBV30 and TRBJ1-5; the D is unclear. Deletions cut 4 bases from V and 5 bases from J, with 12 bases between. The germline gives CDR1 GTSNPN, CDR2 SVGIG (reference sequence). CDR3 length: 13 residues.

The chain joins TRBV5-6 to TRBJ1-5; D gene ambiguous. This CDR3 is 12 amino acids long. In germline, CDR1 is SGHDT, CDR2 YYEEEE. Trimming shortened V by 0 bases and J by 12 bases, and 10 bases separated the two germline ends. The CDR3 reads CASSLDGRHQHF. In DNA, the CDR3 is TGTGCCAGCAGCTTGGATGGCCGTCACCAGCATTTT.

The rearrangement links TRBV5-1 to TRBJ2-1; D tentatively reads TRBD1 or TRBD2 (5 bases each). V lost 5 bases and J lost 0, with 12 bases in between. This CDR3 is built from 15 residues. The V gene's germline CDR1 is SGHRS and CDR2 YFSETQ. Written as DNA, the CDR3 is TGCGCCAGCAGGTCCGGGACCAACTCCTACAATGAGCAGTTCTTC. Its translation: CASRSGTNSYNEQFF.

This chain joins TRBV28 and TRBJ1-4; D remains ambiguous. This CDR3 spans 14 amino acids. Trimming took off 6 bases at V and 8 bases at J, with 16 bases between the two ends. CDR1 is MDHEN, CDR2 SYDVKM, per germline. In DNA form, the CDR3 reads TGTGCCAGCAGCTCAGAAGTCATAAGGGAAAAACTGTTTTTT. Protein: CASSSEVIREKLFF. Together with reference TRBV28 and TRBJ1-4, the CDR3 gives the full variable domain: DVKVTQSSRYLVKRTGEKVFLECVQDMDHENMFWYRQDPGLGLRLIYFSYDVKMKEKGDIPEGYSVSREKKERFSLILESASTNQTSMYLCASSSEVIREKLFFGSGTQLSVL.

V usage is TRBV5-1 and J usage is TRBJ1-4, with 8 bases identical to TRBD1. Germline CDR1 SGHRS, CDR2 YFSETQ. The V segment lost 4 bases and the J segment 6 bases; nucleotides outside the gene matches: 5. The CDR3 is 14 amino acids. CDR3 sequence reads: CASSPTGVDEKLFF. CDR3 nucleotides: TGCGCCAGCAGCCCGACAGGGGTGGATGAAAAACTGTTTTTT.

This clone has only a few counts. V is TRBV7-2 and J is TRBJ1-1; D is uncertain. CDR1 and CDR2 (germline): SGHTA, FQGNSA. Trimming left V 3 bases short and J 5 bases short, with 7 bases between. CDR3 length equals 12 residues. The CDR3 here is CASSFSMTEAFF. The CDR3 DNA sequence: TGTGCCAGCAGCTTCAGTATGACTGAAGCTTTCTTT.

This clone has a count of ten or more. CDR3 in amino acids: CASTYEAEAFF. The CDR3 DNA follows: TGTGCCAGCACCTACGAGGCTGAAGCTTTCTTT. The J gene is TRBJ1-1, the V gene TRBV2; D call uncertain. The CDR3 is 11 residues long. V lost 7 bases, J lost 6 bases, and 9 bases lay in between. Germline V gene lookup returns CDR1 SNHLY and CDR2 FYNNEI. Full variable domain (missing parts from reference TRBV2 and TRBJ1-1): EPEVTQTPSHQVTQMGQEVILRCVPISNHLYFYWYRQILGQKVEFLVSFYNNEISEKSEIFDDQFSVERPDGSNFTLKIRSTKLEDSAMYFCASTYEAEAFFGQGTRLTVV.

The CDR3 spells CAWSRGGWSYGYTF. In nucleotides, the CDR3 is TGTGCCTGGAGTAGAGGGGGGTGGAGCTATGGCTACACCTTC. The chain combines TRBV30 with TRBJ1-2; tentatively, D is TRBD1 (6 bases). Trimming removed 2 bases from V and 4 bases from J, with 14 bases in between. This CDR3 comprises 14 residues. Germline assignment: CDR1 GTSNPN and CDR2 SVGIG (reference sequence).

This chain joins TRBV6-5 and TRBJ1-1; no definite D call. V gave up 2 bases and J gave up 3 bases, with 4 bases separating them. Per the germline V gene, CDR1 is MNHEY and CDR2 is SVGAGI. This CDR3 has 12 residues. For the CDR3, the DNA is TGTGCCAGCAGTTACGGGGACACTGAAGCTTTCTTT. As protein: CASSYGDTEAFF.

About this clone itself: A read error may account for a junction end that differs from germline. The chain uses TRBV30 and TRBJ1-6; 7 nucleotides agree with TRBD1. The CDR3 extends over 12 amino acids. Germline V lookup: CDR1 GTSNPN, CDR2 SVGIG (reference sequence). CDR3 residues: CAWSVMRGPANF. CDR3 bases: TGTGCCTGGAGTGTTATGAGGGGGCCCGCTAACTTT.

The genes are TRBV3-1 (or the pseudogene TRBV3-2) and TRBJ2-1; the D gene is possibly TRBD1 (6 bases). Germline V CDR1 and CDR2: LGHDT, YNNKEL (reference sequence). Trimming took off 6 bases at V and 8 bases at J, with 14 bases between the two ends. The CDR3 length is 13 residues. The chain's CDR3 is CASRTGTSDEQFF. CDR3 in DNA: TGTGCCAGCAGAACAGGGACGTCGGATGAGCAGTTCTTC.

This sequence joins TRBV10-3 and TRBJ2-3; TRBD2 matches at 8 bases. V lost 3 bases, J lost 2 bases, and 4 bases stayed unmatched. CDR1 is ENHRY and CDR2 is SYGVKD in the germline V gene. The CDR3 spans 15 residues. The CDR3 spells CAISEQRGNTDTQYF. CDR3 coding DNA: TGTGCCATCAGTGAACAGCGGGGGAACACAGATACGCAGTATTTT.

The chain uses TRBV5-1 and TRBJ1-1; D remains unclear. The CDR3 contains 15 residues. Germline V gene sequence: CDR1 SGHRS, CDR2 YFSETQ. V was shortened by 0 bases and J by 1 base, with 10 bases between the two germline ends. DNA of the CDR3: TGCGCCAGCAGCTTGGGTGCAGGCCCGAACACTGAAGCTTTCTTT. Translation gives CASSLGAGPNTEAFF.

This clone was seen once. This chain joins TRBV7-2 and TRBJ2-7; perhaps TRBD1 as D (6 bases). In germline, CDR1 is SGHTA, CDR2 FQGNSA. This CDR3 spans 11 amino acids. V shed 5 bases and J shed 9 bases, with 11 bases lying between them. Here the CDR3 reads CASSRQAAQYF. CDR3 DNA sequence: TGTGCCAGCAGCCGACAGGCCGCGCAGTACTTC.

The rearrangement uses TRBV10-3 and TRBJ2-5; the match to TRBD2 covers 8 bases. This CDR3 has 15 amino acids. The germline V gene has CDR1 ENHRY and CDR2 SYGVKD. V lost 0 bases and J lost 5; bases outside the gene matches: 5. This chain's CDR3 is CAISESRGVAETQYF. The CDR3 bases are TGTGCCATCAGTGAGTCGCGGGGGGTAGCGGAGACCCAGTACTTC.

The sample holds a few counts of this clone. J is TRBJ2-5 and V is TRBV5-8, with no clear D. The CDR3 has 11 amino acids. Per the germline V gene, CDR1 is SGHTS and CDR2 is YDEGEE. Deletions cut 2 bases from V and 7 bases from J, with 6 bases between. The CDR3 is CASSFDWTQYF. In nucleotides, the CDR3 is TGTGCCAGCAGCTTTGACTGGACCCAGTACTTC.

V gene TRBV19 combines with J gene TRBJ1-5; the D is unclear. Trimming stripped 5 bases from V and 0 bases from J, with 5 bases between. Looked up from germline, CDR1 is LNHDA and CDR2 is SQIVND (reference sequence). The CDR3 has 13 residues. The CDR3 DNA reads TGTGCCAGTAGTCCGTATAGCAATCAGCCCCAGCATTTT. Protein: CASSPYSNQPQHF.

The V call is TRBV7-2, the J call TRBJ2-1, with 9 bases fitting TRBD1. CDR1 SGHTA and CDR2 FQGNSA come from the germline V gene. This CDR3 is built from 15 residues. With 5 bases clipped from V and 5 bases from J, the junction kept 7 bases outside the gene matches. The CDR3 loop reads CASSPGQGKNNEQFF. Written as DNA, the CDR3 is TGTGCCAGCAGCCCAGGACAGGGGAAGAACAATGAGCAGTTCTTC.

The chain couples TRBV9 to TRBJ1-1; D is perhaps TRBD1 (5 bases). Germline V CDR1 and CDR2: SGDLS, YYNGEE. The ends were cut back, 3 bases at V and 0 bases at J, with 15 bases in the middle. This CDR3 contains 16 residues. Here the CDR3 reads CASSEPGRTLNTEAFF. DNA for the CDR3: TGTGCCAGCAGCGAACCGGGACGGACTTTGAACACTGAAGCTTTCTTT. The whole variable domain, remainder taken from reference TRBV9 and TRBJ1-1, is DSGVTQTPKHLITATGQRVTLRCSPRSGDLSVYWYQQSLDQGLQFLIQYYNGEERAKGNILERFSAQQFPDLHSELNLSSLELGDSALYFCASSEPGRTLNTEAFFGQGTRLTVV.

V and J are TRBV11-2 and TRBJ2-1; 9 nucleotides agree with TRBD1. V gave up 3 bases and J gave up 3 bases; unmatched junction bases: 3. Germline V gives CDR1 SGHAT, CDR2 FQNNGV. The CDR3 covers 15 residues. CDR3 nucleotide sequence: TGTGCCAGCAGCTTCACAGGGGGCAGCTACAATGAGCAGTTCTTC. Its translation: CASSFTGGSYNEQFF.

This chain uses TRBV13 with TRBJ1-2; possibly TRBD1 for D (5 bases). V was pared by 5 bases and J by 6 bases, with 13 bases between. CDR3 length: 13 amino acids. The germline gives CDR1 PRHDT, CDR2 FYEKMQ (reference sequence). This chain's CDR3 is CASSPGAADGYTF. The CDR3 DNA reads as TGTGCCAGCAGCCCTGGGGCGGCAGATGGCTACACCTTC.